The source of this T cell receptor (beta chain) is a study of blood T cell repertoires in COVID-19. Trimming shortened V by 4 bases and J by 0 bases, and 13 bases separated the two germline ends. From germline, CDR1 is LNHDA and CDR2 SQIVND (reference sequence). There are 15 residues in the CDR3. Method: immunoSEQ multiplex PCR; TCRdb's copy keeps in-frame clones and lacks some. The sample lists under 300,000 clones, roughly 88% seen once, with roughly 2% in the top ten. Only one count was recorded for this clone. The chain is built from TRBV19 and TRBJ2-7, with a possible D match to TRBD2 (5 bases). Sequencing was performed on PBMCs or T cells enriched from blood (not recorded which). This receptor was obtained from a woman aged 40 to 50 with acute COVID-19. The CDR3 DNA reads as TGTGCCAGTAGTAGGTTAGCGTTGAGCTCCTACGAGCAGTACTTC. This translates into CASSRLALSSYEQYF.